This T cell receptor beta chain stems from a study of CD4+ T cells in melanoma. Study-wide results and caveats: CD8+ T cell, macrophage and B cell function reportedly correlated with neoantigen-specific CD4+ T cells. Neoantigen-specific CD4+ T cells in melanoma reportedly had diverse differentiation states.

Turning to this clone: The antigen remains unidentified.

Clones were sequenced by immunoSEQ multiplex PCR, and TCRdb holds only the in-frame ones, with some missing. The sample carries fewer than 150,000 clones, around nine tenths recorded once. This TCR was sampled from a human donor with melanoma.

CDR3 protein: CASSLGPGLSYEQYF. CDR3 sequence (DNA): TGTGCCAGCAGCTTGGGACCGGGACTTTCATACGAGCAGTACTTC. This chain uses TRBV7-2 with TRBJ2-7; the D gene is possibly TRBD2 (6 bases). The CDR3 covers 15 residues. Trimming left V 3 bases short and J 4 bases short, with 16 bases between. In germline, CDR1 is SGHTA, CDR2 FQGNSA. The variable domain in full, with the rest retrieved from reference TRBV7-2 and TRBJ2-7, is GAGVSQSPSNKVTEKGKDVELRCDPISGHTALYWYRQSLGQGLEFLIYFQGNSAPDKSGLPSDRFSAERTGGSVSTLTIQRTQQEDSAVYLCASSLGPGLSYEQYFGPGTRLTVT.